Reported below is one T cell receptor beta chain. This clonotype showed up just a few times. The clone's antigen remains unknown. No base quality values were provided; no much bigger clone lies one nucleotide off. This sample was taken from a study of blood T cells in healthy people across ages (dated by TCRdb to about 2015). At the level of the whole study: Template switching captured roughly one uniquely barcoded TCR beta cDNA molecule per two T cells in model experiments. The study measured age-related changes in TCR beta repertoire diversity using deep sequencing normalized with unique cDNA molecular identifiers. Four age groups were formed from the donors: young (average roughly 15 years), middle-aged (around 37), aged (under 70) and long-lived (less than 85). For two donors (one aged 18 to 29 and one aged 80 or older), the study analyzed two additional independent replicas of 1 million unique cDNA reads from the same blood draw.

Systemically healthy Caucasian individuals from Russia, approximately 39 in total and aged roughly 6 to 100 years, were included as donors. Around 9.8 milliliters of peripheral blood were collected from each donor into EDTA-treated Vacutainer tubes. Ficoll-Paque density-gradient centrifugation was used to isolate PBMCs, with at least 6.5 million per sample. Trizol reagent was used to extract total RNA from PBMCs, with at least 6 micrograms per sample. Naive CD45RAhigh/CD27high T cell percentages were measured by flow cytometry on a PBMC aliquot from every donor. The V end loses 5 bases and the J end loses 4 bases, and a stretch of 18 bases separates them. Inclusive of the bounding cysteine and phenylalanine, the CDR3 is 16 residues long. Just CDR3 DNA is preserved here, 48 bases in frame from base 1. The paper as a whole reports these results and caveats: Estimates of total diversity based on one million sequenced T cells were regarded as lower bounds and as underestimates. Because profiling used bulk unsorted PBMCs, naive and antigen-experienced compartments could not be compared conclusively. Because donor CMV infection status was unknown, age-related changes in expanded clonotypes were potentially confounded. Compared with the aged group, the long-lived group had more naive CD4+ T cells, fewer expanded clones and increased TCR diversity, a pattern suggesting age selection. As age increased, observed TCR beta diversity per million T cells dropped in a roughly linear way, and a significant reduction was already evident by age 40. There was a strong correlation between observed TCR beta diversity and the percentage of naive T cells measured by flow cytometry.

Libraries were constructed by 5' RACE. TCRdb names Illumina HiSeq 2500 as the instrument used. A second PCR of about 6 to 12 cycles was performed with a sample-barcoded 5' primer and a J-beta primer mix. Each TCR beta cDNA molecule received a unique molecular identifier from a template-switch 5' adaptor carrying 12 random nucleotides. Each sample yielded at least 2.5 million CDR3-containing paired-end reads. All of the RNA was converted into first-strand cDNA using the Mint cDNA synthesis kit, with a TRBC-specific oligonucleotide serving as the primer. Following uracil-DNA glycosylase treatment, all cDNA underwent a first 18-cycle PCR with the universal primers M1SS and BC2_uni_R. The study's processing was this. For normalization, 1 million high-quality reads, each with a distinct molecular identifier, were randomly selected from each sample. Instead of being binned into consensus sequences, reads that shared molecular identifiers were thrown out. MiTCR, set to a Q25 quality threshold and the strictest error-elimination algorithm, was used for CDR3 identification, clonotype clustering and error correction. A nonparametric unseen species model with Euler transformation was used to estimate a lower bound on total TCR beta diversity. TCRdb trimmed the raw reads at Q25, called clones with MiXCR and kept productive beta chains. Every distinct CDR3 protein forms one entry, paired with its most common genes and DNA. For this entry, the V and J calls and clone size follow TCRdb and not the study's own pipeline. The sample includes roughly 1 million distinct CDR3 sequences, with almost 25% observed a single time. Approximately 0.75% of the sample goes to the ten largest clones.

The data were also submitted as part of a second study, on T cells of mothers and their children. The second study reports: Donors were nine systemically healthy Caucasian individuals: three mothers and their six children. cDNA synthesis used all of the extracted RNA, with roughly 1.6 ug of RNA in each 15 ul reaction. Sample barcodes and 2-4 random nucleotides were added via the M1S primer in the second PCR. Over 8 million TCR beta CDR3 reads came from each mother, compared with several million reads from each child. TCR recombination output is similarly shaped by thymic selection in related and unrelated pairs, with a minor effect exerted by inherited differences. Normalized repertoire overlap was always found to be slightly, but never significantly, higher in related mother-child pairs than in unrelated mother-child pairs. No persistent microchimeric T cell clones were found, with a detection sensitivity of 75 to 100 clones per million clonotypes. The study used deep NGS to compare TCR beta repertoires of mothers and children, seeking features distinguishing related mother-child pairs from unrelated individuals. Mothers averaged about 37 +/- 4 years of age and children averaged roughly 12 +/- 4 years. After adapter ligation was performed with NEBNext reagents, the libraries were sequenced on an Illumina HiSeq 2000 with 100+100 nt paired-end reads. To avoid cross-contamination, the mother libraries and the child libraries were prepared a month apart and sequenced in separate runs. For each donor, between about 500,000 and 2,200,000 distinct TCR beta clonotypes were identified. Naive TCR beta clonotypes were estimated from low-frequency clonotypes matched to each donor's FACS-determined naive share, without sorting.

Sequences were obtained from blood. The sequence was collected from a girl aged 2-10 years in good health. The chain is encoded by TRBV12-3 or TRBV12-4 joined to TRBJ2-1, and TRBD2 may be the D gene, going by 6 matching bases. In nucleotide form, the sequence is TGTGCCAGCAGTCCGAATGCGGGGCCGTATTACAATGAGCAGTTCTTC. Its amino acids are CASSPNAGPYYNEQFF.